The 21 T cell receptor beta chains below come from one sample, sequenced in a study of a mutant IDH1 vaccine in newly diagnosed glioma. Generated by immunoSEQ multiplex PCR, the TCRdb table keeps only in-frame clones and is missing some. The sample yields tens of thousands of clones, approximately 81% seen once. Time point in this sample: week 35, safety follow-up. Each dose delivered 300 ug of mutant IDH1 20-mer peptide subcutaneously with imiquimod. These TCRs' antigens remain unknown. The sample in question was PBMCs, obtained from a glioma patient whose treatment included an IDH1 peptide vaccine. The receptors here all came from a woman in her thirties or forties with glioma. Some clones in this sample may be carry-over from other donors' samples.

The V and J genes are TRBV4-2 and TRBJ2-1; 8 positions match TRBD1. V was clipped by 0 bases and J by 3 bases; unmatched bases: 1. The CDR3 spans 15 residues. Germline loops: CDR1 LGHNA, CDR2 YNFKEQ. CDR3 bases: TGTGCCAGCAGCCAAGAGGGGACAGGCTACAATGAGCAGTTCTTC. Translation: CASSQEGTGYNEQFF.

The sample holds a few counts of this clone. The V call is TRBV10-1, the J call TRBJ1-1; D gene ambiguous. Deletions cut 2 bases from V and 10 bases from J, with 11 bases between. Germline lookup yields CDR1 WNHNN and CDR2 SYGVQD (reference sequence). CDR3 length: 12 residues. DNA of the CDR3: TGCGCCAGCAGTGAGAGCTCCGGCGGAGCTTTCTTT. Translating it yields CASSESSGGAFF.

This chain uses TRBV7-2 with TRBJ2-5, with TRBD2 matching 8 bases. After removal of 5 bases from V and 2 bases from J, the junction contained 4 bases not matched to a gene. The CDR3 runs to 14 residues. Looked up from germline, CDR1 is SGHTA and CDR2 is FQGNSA. The CDR3 DNA is TGTGCCAGCAGCCGCACGGGAGGGCAAGAGACCCAGTACTTC. Its protein is CASSRTGGQETQYF.

This rearrangement joins TRBV7-9 to TRBJ1-2; D possibly corresponds to TRBD1 (6 bases). The CDR3 sequence is 15 residues long. Germline V lookup: CDR1 SEHNR, CDR2 FQNEAQ (reference sequence). Trimming took off 3 bases at V and 4 bases at J, with 15 bases between the two ends. CDR3: CASSFYLGGAYGYTF. The CDR3 bases are TGTGCCAGCAGCTTTTATTTGGGGGGCGCCTATGGCTACACCTTC.

The chain combines TRBV2 with TRBJ2-6; no clear D. Trimming removed 7 bases from V and 2 bases from J, with 6 bases in between. The V gene's germline CDR1 is SNHLY and CDR2 FYNNEI. The CDR3 extends over 13 amino acids. CDR3 in DNA: TGTGCCAGCATGGCAACTGGGGCCAACGTCCTGACTTTC. Translating it yields CASMATGANVLTF.

This sequence joins TRBV9 and TRBJ2-6; a possible D gene is TRBD2 (5 bases). The germline V gene has CDR1 SGDLS and CDR2 YYNGEE. V lost 1 base and J lost 0, with 8 bases in between. The CDR3 is made up of 16 amino acids. The CDR3 protein is CASSVRRPSGANVLTF. The DNA of the CDR3 is TGTGCCAGCAGCGTAAGGAGGCCCTCTGGGGCCAACGTCCTGACTTTC.

The chain is built from TRBV15 and TRBJ1-1; no reliable D call. Germline V CDR1 and CDR2: LNHNV, YYDKDF (reference sequence). V lost 10 bases, J lost 4 bases, and 28 bases lay in between. This CDR3 region has 17 residues. CDR3 DNA: TGTGCCAGCGACCGGGGTGGGTACTTTACACGCGGCACTGAAGCTTTCTTT. Translation: CASDRGGYFTRGTEAFF.

This rearrangement joins TRBV7-9 to TRBJ2-5; D is ambiguous. The V gene lost 1 base and the J gene lost 2 bases, with 5 bases spanning the gap. Germline CDR1 is SEHNR and CDR2 is FQNEAQ (reference sequence). The CDR3 covers 13 residues. The CDR3 DNA sequence: TGTGCCAGCAGCTTAGAACGGCAAGAGACCCAGTACTTC. Translation: CASSLERQETQYF.

This clone was detected a few times. The genes are TRBV19 and TRBJ2-1; TRBD2 matches 9 bases. Germline CDR1 reads LNHDA; CDR2 reads SQIVND (reference sequence). The CDR3 loop spans 14 amino acids. The ends lost 8 bases at V and 7 bases at J; junction bases unmatched: 9. CDR3 DNA: TGTGCCAGTTCTTTTAGCGGGAGCGTTAATGAGCAGTTCTTC. Translated: CASSFSGSVNEQFF.

The rearrangement joins TRBV2 to TRBJ2-2, with D unclear. V lost 9 bases to trimming and J lost 6 bases, with 11 bases between them. The CDR3 is 12 residues long. Germline-derived CDR1 and CDR2 are SNHLY and FYNNEI. The CDR3 is CASVLLPGELFF. The CDR3 DNA follows: TGTGCCAGTGTTTTATTACCCGGGGAGCTGTTTTTT. Full variable domain (missing parts from reference TRBV2 and TRBJ2-2): EPEVTQTPSHQVTQMGQEVILRCVPISNHLYFYWYRQILGQKVEFLVSFYNNEISEKSEIFDDQFSVERPDGSNFTLKIRSTKLEDSAMYFCASVLLPGELFFGEGSRLTVL.

This rearrangement joins TRBV2 to TRBJ2-5; TRBD2 aligns across 10 bases. V was clipped by 6 bases and J by 1 base; unmatched bases: 2. The CDR3 contains 14 residues. Germline-derived CDR1 and CDR2 are SNHLY and FYNNEI. CDR3 residues: CASRAGGIQETQYF. In DNA, the CDR3 is TGTGCCAGCAGAGCGGGGGGGATCCAAGAGACCCAGTACTTC.

This clone appeared a few times. The chain has TRBV5-6 and TRBJ2-7; no clear D gene. The germline CDR1 and CDR2 sequences are SGHDT and YYEEEE. Trimming took 5 bases from V and 3 from J, leaving 15 bases between them. This CDR3 comprises 14 residues. As DNA, the CDR3 is TGTGCCAGCAGTGTCCGGGTACGGGTCTACGAGCAGTACTTC. As protein: CASSVRVRVYEQYF. Combining the CDR3 with reference TRBV5-6 and TRBJ2-7 gives the whole variable domain DAGVTQSPTHLIKTRGQQVTLRCSPKSGHDTVSWYQQALGQGPQFIFQYYEEEERQRGNFPDRFSGHQFPNYSSELNVNALLLGDSALYLCASSVRVRVYEQYFGPGTRLTVT.

The chain links TRBV10-3 to TRBJ2-3; D is uncertain. V lost 2 bases and J 6 bases, leaving 6 bases between the germline ends. The germline V gene encodes CDR1 ENHRY and CDR2 SYGVKD. CDR3 length: 12 amino acids. The CDR3 DNA is TGTGCCATCAGTGAGGACTCGGATACGCAGTATTTT. Its translation: CAISEDSDTQYF.

This clone was found once. This chain joins TRBV20-1 and TRBJ2-5, with 7 bases identical to TRBD2. CDR1 and CDR2 (germline): DFQATT, SNEGSKA (reference sequence). V was clipped by 7 bases and J by 7 bases; unmatched bases: 3. The CDR3 covers 10 residues. Here the CDR3 reads CSVPGGTQYF. The CDR3 nucleotides are TGCAGTGTGCCGGGGGGGACCCAGTACTTC.

The chain uses TRBV7-2 and TRBJ2-5, with TRBD2 matching over 7 bases. V was pared by 2 bases and J by 7 bases, with 10 bases of the junction left unmatched. Per germline, CDR1 SGHTA and CDR2 FQGNSA. The CDR3 is 15 amino acids. The CDR3 region has the DNA TGTGCCAGCAGCTTAAGGGCTCGGGGGGAGGGGACCCAGTACTTC. The encoded protein is CASSLRARGEGTQYF.

The chain links TRBV9 to TRBJ1-6; no reliable D call. In germline, CDR1 is SGDLS, CDR2 YYNGEE. The V and J ends lost 2 bases and 9 bases respectively, with 12 bases between them. The CDR3 covers 14 residues. CDR3 region: CASSVAPGGSPLHF. The CDR3 nucleotides are TGTGCCAGCAGCGTCGCCCCGGGTGGTTCACCCCTCCACTTT.

This chain links TRBV11-2 with TRBJ1-2, with D unresolved. Trimming removed 5 bases at V and 7 bases at J, with 17 bases between. The CDR3 spans 14 residues. CDR1 is SGHAT and CDR2 is FQNNGV in the germline V gene. The CDR3 DNA follows: TGTGCCAGCAGCGCCAATTTAGGCGCCCCTGGCTACACCTTC. It is translated as CASSANLGAPGYTF.

Worth noting for this clone: One end of the junction is discordant with germline, which a read error may explain. The V and J genes are TRBV4-3 and TRBJ1-2, with TRBD1 matching over 7 bases. The CDR3 has 14 amino acids. Germline V lookup: CDR1 LGHNA, CDR2 YSLEER. CDR3 in DNA: TGCGCCAGCAGTACACTGAACAGGGGAAAGGGCTTCACCTTC. Its translation: CASSTLNRGKGFTF.

The V and J genes are TRBV5-5 and TRBJ2-6; D gene ambiguous. The length of the CDR3 is 17 residues. Germline V CDR1 and CDR2: SGHKS, YYEKEE (reference sequence). V shed 0 bases and J shed 0 bases, with 10 bases lying between them. The CDR3 spells CASSLGPTSSGANVLTF. CDR3 nucleotide sequence: TGTGCCAGCAGCTTGGGCCCAACCAGCTCTGGGGCCAACGTCCTGACTTTC.

This chain connects TRBV19 to TRBJ1-5; no reliable D call. V lost 11 bases and J lost 4, with 18 bases in between. Per germline, CDR1 LNHDA and CDR2 SQIVND (reference sequence). The CDR3 spans 14 residues. The CDR3 DNA follows: TGTGCCTGCCAACCGGGAACCAGGAATCAGCCCCAGCATTTT. The encoded protein is CACQPGTRNQPQHF.

The V call is TRBV18, the J call TRBJ2-1; perhaps TRBD2 as D (5 bases). The ends were cut back, 3 bases at V and 7 bases at J, with 13 bases in the middle. The V gene's germline CDR1 is KGHSH and CDR2 LQKENI. CDR3 length: 14 amino acids. CDR3 amino acids: CASSPRGIANEQFF. DNA of the CDR3: TGTGCCAGCTCACCCCGCGGTATAGCGAATGAGCAGTTCTTC.